These 30 T cell receptor beta chains came from one sample sequenced in a study of neurological immune-mediated disorders. TCRdb reanalysed the 5' RACE reads using MiXCR and keeps one entry per CDR3 protein. The sample holds tens of thousands of distinct CDR3 sequences, roughly 13% seen once. Sequenced input: PBMCs. Every receptor here comes from a woman aged 55-69 years with HTLV-1-associated myelopathy (HAM/TSP).

At least ten counts were recorded for this clonotype. V is TRBV20-1 and J is TRBJ1-1; D perhaps matches TRBD1 (6 bases). The CDR3 is made up of 14 amino acids. Germline V CDR1 and CDR2: DFQATT, SNEGSKA (reference sequence). Trimming shortened V by 5 bases and J by 6 bases, and 19 bases separated the two germline ends. The CDR3 coding sequence is TGCAGTGCTTCGGGGGGCGGCCTGAGGGCTGAAGCTTTCTTT. This translates into CSASGGGLRAEAFF.

The chain couples TRBV10-3 to TRBJ2-5, with 7 bases fitting TRBD1. Germline CDR1 ENHRY, CDR2 SYGVKD. The CDR3 covers 15 residues. With V trimmed by 6 bases and J by 5 bases, 12 bases remained unmatched. As DNA, the CDR3 is TGTGCCATCAGCGAGGATGGACAGGCGGGTGAGACCCAGTACTTC. It encodes CAISEDGQAGETQYF.

This clonotype was counted ten times or more. This sequence joins TRBV14 and TRBJ2-5, with 8 positions matching TRBD1. J was trimmed by 2 bases and V by 4 bases; bases with no gene match: 9. Per germline, CDR1 SGHDN and CDR2 FVKESK. The CDR3 has 16 residues. The CDR3 spells CASSLRTGKRQETQYF. CDR3 nucleotide sequence: TGTGCCAGCAGCCTTAGGACAGGGAAAAGGCAAGAGACCCAGTACTTC. Full variable domain (rest looked up from reference TRBV14 and TRBJ2-5): EAGVTQFPSHSVIEKGQTVTLRCDPISGHDNLYWYRRVMGKEIKFLLHFVKESKQDESGMPNNRFLAERTGGTYSTLKVQPAELEDSGVYFCASSLRTGKRQETQYFGPGTRLLVL.

This clonotype has ten or more counts. The V call is TRBV5-6, the J call TRBJ2-2; D remains ambiguous. Trimming stripped 4 bases from V and 0 bases from J, with 13 bases between. There are 16 residues in the CDR3. The germline V gene has CDR1 SGHDT and CDR2 YYEEEE. The CDR3 loop reads CASSGLAATNTGELFF. The CDR3 DNA is TGTGCCAGCAGCGGCCTGGCAGCGACGAACACCGGGGAGCTGTTTTTT.

This clonotype has more than one count but fewer than ten. The chain joins TRBV20-1 to TRBJ2-3, with TRBD2 identical over 7 bases. This CDR3 region has 13 residues. Per the germline V gene, CDR1 is DFQATT and CDR2 is SNEGSKA (reference sequence). With 3 bases clipped from V and 4 bases from J, the junction kept 4 bases outside the gene matches. CDR3 sequence: CSASPLAADTQYF. The CDR3 DNA follows: TGCAGTGCTAGTCCCCTAGCGGCAGATACGCAGTATTTT.

The chain employs TRBV19 and TRBJ1-2; 10 bases are shared with TRBD1. The CDR3 contains 15 residues. CDR1 LNHDA and CDR2 SQIVND come from the germline V gene (reference sequence). The ends lost 1 base at V and 8 bases at J; junction bases unmatched: 7. In nucleotides, the CDR3 is TGTGCCAGTAGTATAGCCGGACAGGGGGGAAGAGGCTACACCTTC. This encodes CASSIAGQGGRGYTF.

The table lists this clonotype with a count of one. This chain uses TRBV5-1 with TRBJ2-2, with D hard to call. The CDR3 extends over 15 amino acids. The germline V and J ends were trimmed by 4 bases and 0 bases, with 10 bases remaining between them. Germline CDR1 is SGHRS and CDR2 is YFSETQ. CDR3 sequence reads: CASSIRTPNTGELFF. In DNA, the CDR3 is TGCGCCAGCAGCATCAGGACGCCGAACACCGGGGAGCTGTTTTTT.

This clonotype was detected only a few times. The chain recombines TRBV13 with TRBJ1-2; D possibly corresponds to TRBD1 (5 bases). V was clipped by 5 bases and J by 6 bases, with 16 bases between them. The CDR3 contains 14 residues. Looked up from germline, CDR1 is PRHDT and CDR2 is FYEKMQ (reference sequence). DNA for the CDR3: TGTGCCAGCAGCCCGGGTTCGGGGGGGGATGGCTACACCTTC. Amino acids: CASSPGSGGDGYTF.

The sample holds many counts of this clonotype. This rearrangement joins TRBV5-1 to TRBJ2-7, with D perhaps assigned TRBD1 or TRBD2 (5 bases each). The CDR3 length is 15 residues. Germline assignment: CDR1 SGHRS and CDR2 YFSETQ. Trimming took 2 bases from V and 5 from J, leaving 17 bases between them. The CDR3 DNA is TGCGCCAGCAGCTTTTTGGGACCTCCCGGGGACGAGCAGTACTTC. This sequence encodes CASSFLGPPGDEQYF.

There are many counts of this clonotype. CDR3 nucleotides: TGTGCCAGCAAACGTAGCAGGGACTGGGGCACTGAAGCTTTCTTT. Translation gives CASKRSRDWGTEAFF. The chain combines TRBV6-6 with TRBJ1-1, with a tentative D call TRBD1 (5 bases). Trimming left V 7 bases short and J 4 bases short, with 19 bases between. CDR1 is MNHNY, CDR2 SVGAGI, per germline (reference sequence). The CDR3 is made up of 15 amino acids.

J is TRBJ2-7 and V is TRBV5-1; a weak D match, TRBD1 (6 bases). The V gene's germline CDR1 is SGHRS and CDR2 YFSETQ. Trimming left V 1 base short and J 4 bases short, with 18 bases between. This CDR3 is 16 amino acids long. This CDR3 is CASSLTIQGRLYEQYF. DNA for the CDR3: TGCGCCAGCAGCTTGACGATCCAGGGGCGTTTATACGAGCAGTACTTC.

V usage is TRBV18 and J usage is TRBJ1-1; D is unclear. The V end lost 3 bases, the J end lost 2 bases, and 13 bases lay between the germline ends. Germline V gene sequence: CDR1 KGHSH, CDR2 LQKENI. The CDR3 runs 15 residues. Here the CDR3 DNA reads TGTGCCAGCTCACCCCCCGCGGGTCAAAACACTGAAGCTTTCTTT. Translation gives CASSPPAGQNTEAFF.

This clonotype came up many times. The V and J genes are TRBV7-9 and TRBJ2-3; 9 bases align to TRBD1. This CDR3 has 17 residues. Germline CDR1 is SEHNR and CDR2 is FQNEAQ (reference sequence). V shed 5 bases and J 0 bases; nucleotides not matched to a gene: 9. The CDR3 here is CASSVGTGPLSTDTQYF. In DNA, the CDR3 is TGTGCCAGCAGCGTTGGGACAGGGCCCCTTAGCACAGATACGCAGTATTTT.

V gene TRBV7-9 combines with J gene TRBJ2-7; 10 bases align to TRBD1. Germline V gene data show CDR1 as SEHNR and CDR2 as FQNEAQ (reference sequence). The CDR3 extends over 12 amino acids. The J segment lost 6 bases and the V segment lost 8 bases, leaving 4 bases of the junction unmatched. In DNA, the CDR3 is TGTGCCAGCGGGACAGGGGCCAGCGAGCAGTACTTC. Its translation: CASGTGASEQYF.

This clonotype came up many times. This chain connects TRBV6-1 to TRBJ2-1, with 9 bases fitting TRBD1. CDR1 MNHNS and CDR2 SASEGT come from the germline V gene. The CDR3 totals 15 residues. Trimming cost V 6 bases and J 6 bases; bases outside gene matches: 9. CDR3 in amino acids: CASRTGTGRFNEQFF. The CDR3 DNA is TGTGCCAGCAGAACCGGGACAGGGCGGTTCAATGAGCAGTTCTTC.

This clonotype was observed many times. The chain couples TRBV6-1 to TRBJ2-5; 7 bases fit TRBD2. V was pared by 5 bases and J by 3 bases, with 9 bases of the junction left unmatched. The germline CDR1 and CDR2 sequences are MNHNS and SASEGT. The CDR3 covers 15 residues. The CDR3 nucleotides read TGTGCCAGCAGTTCCTCGACTAGCCGAGAAGAGACCCAGTACTTC. Its translation: CASSSSTSREETQYF.

This clonotype has ten or more counts. The chain is built from TRBV5-1 and TRBJ1-2, with 7 bases aligning to TRBD1. The junction had 6 bases not matched to a gene; V was cut back by 0 bases and J by 4 bases. The germline V gene encodes CDR1 SGHRS and CDR2 YFSETQ. There are 15 residues in the CDR3. The CDR3 reads CASSLDRGESYGYTF. The CDR3 bases are TGCGCCAGCAGCTTGGACAGGGGTGAATCCTATGGCTACACCTTC.

This clonotype was found many times. This clone may be a read error of a much larger clone one base away. The chain couples TRBV29-1 to TRBJ2-1; D may correspond to TRBD1 or TRBD2 (5 bases each). This CDR3 has 14 residues. The germline V gene has CDR1 SQVTM and CDR2 ANQGSEA. The CDR3 nucleotides read TGCGGCGTTGAGGGGCGGTTGGGCTACAATGAGCAGTTCTTC. Translating gives CGVEGRLGYNEQFF.

This clonotype was detected ten times or more. This chain connects TRBV28 to TRBJ2-3; D ambiguous. The CDR3 consists of 13 residues. Germline CDR1 MDHEN, CDR2 SYDVKM. The V and J ends lost 8 bases and 4 bases respectively, with 13 bases between them. This CDR3 reads CASAPDRSDTQYF. CDR3 DNA sequence: TGTGCCAGCGCCCCCGACCGATCAGATACGCAGTATTTT.

This clonotype has a count of ten or more. The chain recombines TRBV7-9 with TRBJ1-1; D is perhaps TRBD1 (5 bases). CDR3 length: 15 amino acids. CDR1 and CDR2 (germline): SEHNR, FQNEAQ (reference sequence). Trimming took 6 bases from V and 0 from J, leaving 14 bases between them. The CDR3 region is CASSFSGTVNTEAFF. CDR3 DNA: TGTGCCAGCAGTTTTTCCGGGACGGTGAACACTGAAGCTTTCTTT.

This clonotype was seen many times. The chain joins TRBV7-9 to TRBJ2-3; 12 bases are shared with TRBD2. The V segment lost 3 bases and the J segment 6 bases; nucleotides outside the gene matches: 4. There are 15 residues in the CDR3. The germline V gene encodes CDR1 SEHNR and CDR2 FQNEAQ (reference sequence). The CDR3 DNA sequence: TGTGCCAGCAGCTTGACTAGCGGGAGTGGGGATACGCAGTATTTT. It translates to CASSLTSGSGDTQYF.

This clonotype was recorded at least ten times. The chain couples TRBV20-1 to TRBJ1-1; weak D call: TRBD1 (5 bases). The V end was cut by 3 bases, the J end by 5 bases, with 7 bases between. This CDR3 is 11 amino acids long. Germline V lookup: CDR1 DFQATT, CDR2 SNEGSKA (reference sequence). The CDR3 reads CSARGGTEAFF. The CDR3 DNA is TGCAGTGCTAGGGGGGGTACTGAAGCTTTCTTT.

The table lists this clonotype with many counts. The DNA for the CDR3 is TGCAGTGCTAGATCACAGGGGGTGAACACTGAAGCTTTCTTT. Encoded protein: CSARSQGVNTEAFF. The rearrangement links TRBV20-1 to TRBJ1-1; 8 bases line up with TRBD1. Unmatched junction bases numbered 2, after V lost 2 bases and J lost 0 bases. CDR3 length equals 14 residues. CDR1 and CDR2 (germline): DFQATT, SNEGSKA (reference sequence).

The CDR3 is CALSYEQYF. Written as DNA, the CDR3 is TGTGCCCTTTCGTACGAGCAGTACTTC. The rearrangement uses TRBV5-6 and TRBJ2-7; D gene ambiguous. V shed 10 bases and J shed 4 bases, with 6 bases lying between them. The CDR3 extends over 9 amino acids. CDR1 and CDR2 (germline): SGHDT, YYEEEE. The full variable domain, rest sourced from reference TRBV5-6 and TRBJ2-7, is DAGVTQSPTHLIKTRGQQVTLRCSPKSGHDTVSWYQQALGQGPQFIFQYYEEEERQRGNFPDRFSGHQFPNYSSELNVNALLLGDSALYLCALSYEQYFGPGTRLTVT.

In its sample, this clonotype was seen many times. The V gene is TRBV7-2, the J gene TRBJ2-1; D perhaps matches TRBD2 (5 bases). The V end lost 2 bases, the J end lost 7 bases, and 15 bases lay between the germline ends. In germline, CDR1 is SGHTA, CDR2 FQGNSA. The CDR3 has 15 amino acids. The CDR3 nucleotides read TGTGCCAGCAGCTTACCGGCGAAGGGAGTGAATGAGCAGTTCTTC. It is translated as CASSLPAKGVNEQFF. The full variable domain, in which reference TRBV7-2 and TRBJ2-1 provide the parts outside the CDR3, is GAGVSQSPSNKVTEKGKDVELRCDPISGHTALYWYRQSLGQGLEFLIYFQGNSAPDKSGLPSDRFSAERTGGSVSTLTIQRTQQEDSAVYLCASSLPAKGVNEQFFGPGTRLTVL.

By sample fraction, this clonotype is medium-sized. V gene TRBV12-3 or TRBV12-4 combines with J gene TRBJ2-5; D is unresolved. With 2 bases removed from V and 2 bases from J, the gap between germline ends came to 3 bases. The CDR3 spans 12 residues. The CDR3 loop reads CASSLHQETQYF. The DNA for the CDR3 is TGTGCCAGCAGTTTACATCAAGAGACCCAGTACTTC.

This clonotype was counted at least ten times. The V gene is TRBV20-1, the J gene TRBJ1-3; 10 positions agree with TRBD1. Looked up from germline, CDR1 is DFQATT and CDR2 is SNEGSKA (reference sequence). The CDR3 has 12 amino acids. The J segment lost 9 bases and the V segment lost 6 bases, leaving 5 bases of the junction unmatched. Written as DNA, the CDR3 is TGCAGTGCAAGACAGGGGGCTAGCACCATATATTTT. This codes for CSARQGASTIYF.

The table lists this clonotype with many counts. The chain links TRBV5-1 to TRBJ2-7; D might be TRBD1 (5 bases). Germline assignment: CDR1 SGHRS and CDR2 YFSETQ. The CDR3 contains 14 residues. V lost 1 base to trimming and J lost 3 bases, with 11 bases between them. The CDR3 DNA reads as TGCGCCAGCAGCTTGTCATCCCAGGGCTACGAGCAGTACTTC. Protein product: CASSLSSQGYEQYF.

Many counts were recorded for this clonotype. The rearrangement joins TRBV20-1 to TRBJ2-1, with D tentatively TRBD2 (6 bases). V lost 2 bases to trimming and J lost 1 base, with 9 bases between them. The CDR3 has 14 residues. Per the germline V gene, CDR1 is DFQATT and CDR2 is SNEGSKA (reference sequence). The CDR3 sequence is CSARPRGSYNEQFF. The CDR3, as DNA: TGCAGTGCTAGACCTCGGGGGTCCTACAATGAGCAGTTCTTC.

The chain combines TRBV19 with TRBJ2-1; 12 bases map to TRBD2. The CDR3 covers 13 residues. V lost 9 bases and J lost 7; bases outside the gene matches: 4. Per the germline V gene, CDR1 is LNHDA and CDR2 is SQIVND (reference sequence). This CDR3 is CASTSGRRNEQFF. The CDR3 nucleotides are TGTGCCAGCACTAGCGGGAGGAGGAATGAGCAGTTCTTC.